This T cell receptor (beta chain) appears in the sequencing data of a study of graft-versus-host responses after intestinal transplantation. Study-wide results and limits: GvH clones detected in recipient marrow included some appearing first in ileum or blood.

Assay: immunoSEQ multiplex PCR; the TCRdb copy retains only in-frame clones and omits some. The repertoire holds tens of thousands of clones, with 90% as singletons. Germline assignment: CDR1 SGHAT and CDR2 FQNNGV. The V and J ends lost 1 base and 2 bases, in that order; junction bases with no gene match: 8. The CDR3 totals 18 residues. Of note for this clone: Its specificity is not known.

The TCR originated in a human donor who received an intestinal transplant. The rearrangement joins TRBV11-2 to TRBJ2-3, with 11 bases aligning to TRBD2. The input for sequencing was unstimulated CD8+ T cells sorted from spleen or lymph node cells, taken before intestinal transplant. The CDR3 sequence: CASSLVPLAGEDTDTQYF. DNA for the CDR3: TGTGCCAGCAGCTTAGTCCCACTAGCGGGGGAGGACACAGATACGCAGTATTTT.